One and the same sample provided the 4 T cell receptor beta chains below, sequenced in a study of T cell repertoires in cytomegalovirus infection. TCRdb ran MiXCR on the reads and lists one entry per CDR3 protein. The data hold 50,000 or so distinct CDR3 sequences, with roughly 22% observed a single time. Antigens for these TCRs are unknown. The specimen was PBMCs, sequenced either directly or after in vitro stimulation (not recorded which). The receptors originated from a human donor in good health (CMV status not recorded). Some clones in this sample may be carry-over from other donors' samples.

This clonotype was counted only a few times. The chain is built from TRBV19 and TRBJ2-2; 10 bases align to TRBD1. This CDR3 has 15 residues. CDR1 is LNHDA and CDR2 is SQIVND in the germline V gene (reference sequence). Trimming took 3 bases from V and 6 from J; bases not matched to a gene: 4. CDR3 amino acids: CASSIGQGGAGELFF. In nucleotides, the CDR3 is TGTGCCAGTAGTATCGGACAGGGGGGTGCCGGGGAGCTGTTTTTT.

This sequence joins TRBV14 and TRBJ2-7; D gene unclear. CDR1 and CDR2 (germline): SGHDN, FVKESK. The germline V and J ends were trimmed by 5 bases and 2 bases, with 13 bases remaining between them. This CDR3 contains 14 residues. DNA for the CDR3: TGTGCCAGCAGCGACCTAAGGGCTCCCTACGAGCAGTACTTC. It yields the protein CASSDLRAPYEQYF.

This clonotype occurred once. CDR3 nucleotide sequence: TGTGCCAGCAGCTTTGCGGGGGTTGGATCTGAAGCTTTCTTT. Encoded protein: CASSFAGVGSEAFF. This rearrangement joins TRBV7-8 to TRBJ1-1; a possible D gene is TRBD1 (5 bases). Germline V lookup: CDR1 SGHVS, CDR2 FQNEAQ. V dropped 3 bases and J dropped 6 bases, with 14 bases sitting between them. The CDR3 covers 14 residues.

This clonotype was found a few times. The CDR3 DNA sequence: TGTGCCAGCACCGGGACTCCGCACCACGAGCAGTACTTC. Translated, it gives CASTGTPHHEQYF. The rearrangement uses TRBV28 and TRBJ2-7; possibly TRBD2 for D (6 bases). Per the germline V gene, CDR1 is MDHEN and CDR2 is SYDVKM. The CDR3 runs to 13 residues. Trimming removed 7 bases at V and 5 bases at J, with 15 bases between.